Following are 16 T cell receptor beta chains from one sample sequenced in a study of OX40 agonist ivuxolimab in advanced cancers. Produced via immunoSEQ multiplex PCR; TCRdb's table is partial and in-frame only. This table holds 26,000 or so clones, 70% to 90% found once. The source material was CD4+ or CD8+ T cells sorted from blood, sampled in a trial of the OX40 agonist ivuxolimab. The receptor source for this set is an adult with an advanced solid tumor such as melanoma, head and neck, liver or kidney cancer.

This chain connects TRBV27 to TRBJ2-1, with D uncertain. This CDR3 comprises 13 residues. V was shortened by 0 bases and J by 5 bases, with 5 bases between the two germline ends. Germline assignment: CDR1 MNHEY and CDR2 SMNVEV (reference sequence). The CDR3, as DNA: TGTGCCAGCAGTTTATCCAATAACAATGAGCAGTTCTTC. It yields the protein CASSLSNNNEQFF.

The chain couples TRBV7-9 to TRBJ2-5; D possibly corresponds to TRBD2 (5 bases). Germline V gene sequence: CDR1 SEHNR, CDR2 FQNEAQ (reference sequence). V lost 1 base and J lost 5, with 11 bases in between. CDR3 size: 14 residues. Here the CDR3 reads CASSLVSGEETQYF. CDR3 nucleotide sequence: TGTGCCAGCAGCTTAGTCTCTGGGGAGGAGACCCAGTACTTC.

This chain links TRBV9 with TRBJ2-4, with a possible D match to TRBD2 (5 bases). The length of the CDR3 is 15 residues. V lost 0 bases and J lost 5, with 12 bases in between. Germline V lookup: CDR1 SGDLS, CDR2 YYNGEE. CDR3 sequence (DNA): TGTGCCAGCAGCGTAGGGGGAGATGTCCAAAACATTCAGTACTTC. Residues: CASSVGGDVQNIQYF.

The chain couples TRBV7-9 to TRBJ2-5; weak D call: TRBD2 (5 bases). The CDR3 runs 14 residues. In germline, CDR1 is SEHNR, CDR2 FQNEAQ (reference sequence). Trimming took off 5 bases at V and 4 bases at J, with 14 bases between the two ends. The CDR3 coding sequence is TGTGCCAGCAGCCCCCCGGGGAGTGGAGAGACCCAGTACTTC. Translated, it gives CASSPPGSGETQYF.

CDR3 loop: CASSSGLPYNEQFF. The DNA of the CDR3 is TGTGCCAGTAGTTCGGGACTACCCTACAATGAGCAGTTCTTC. The chain is built from TRBV19 and TRBJ2-1, with TRBD2 identical over 7 bases. Germline V lookup: CDR1 LNHDA, CDR2 SQIVND (reference sequence). The CDR3 is made up of 14 amino acids. Trimming took 5 bases from V and 2 from J; bases not matched to a gene: 3.

The V and J genes are TRBV19 and TRBJ2-7, with D possibly TRBD1 on 7 matching bases. The germline CDR1 and CDR2 sequences are LNHDA and SQIVND (reference sequence). This CDR3 comprises 15 residues. V shed 3 bases and J shed 1 base, with 13 bases lying between them. The CDR3 is CASSIRAGGSYEQYF. The CDR3 DNA reads as TGTGCCAGTAGTATTCGCGCAGGGGGGTCCTACGAGCAGTACTTC. The variable domain in full, with the rest retrieved from reference TRBV19 and TRBJ2-7, is DGGITQSPKYLFRKEGQNVTLSCEQNLNHDAMYWYRQDPGQGLRLIYYSQIVNDFQKGDIAEGYSVSREKKESFPLTVTSAQKNPTAFYLCASSIRAGGSYEQYFGPGTRLTVT.

The chain recombines TRBV6-5 with TRBJ1-6, with TRBD1 as a possible D gene (5 bases). Germline V CDR1 and CDR2: MNHEY, SVGAGI. The CDR3 consists of 14 residues. Trimming removed 5 bases at V and 5 bases at J, with 10 bases between. CDR3 region: CASSTGTDNSPLHF. The CDR3 region has the DNA TGTGCCAGCAGTACCGGGACGGATAATTCACCCCTCCACTTT.

This chain links TRBV6-5 with TRBJ2-7; unclear D gene. CDR1 is MNHEY and CDR2 is SVGAGI in the germline V gene. The CDR3 loop spans 11 amino acids. Trimming cost V 5 bases and J 4 bases, with 6 bases left between them. CDR3 in amino acids: CASSPLYEQYF. The CDR3 DNA reads TGTGCCAGCAGTCCCCTTTACGAGCAGTACTTC.

The genes are TRBV27 and TRBJ2-1; D not resolved. The CDR3 extends over 13 amino acids. Germline V gene lookup returns CDR1 MNHEY and CDR2 SMNVEV (reference sequence). V lost 4 bases and J 0 bases, leaving 4 bases between the germline ends. CDR3 region: CASSSSSYNEQFF. Here the CDR3 DNA reads TGTGCCAGCAGTTCTAGCTCCTACAATGAGCAGTTCTTC.

The rearrangement joins TRBV9 to TRBJ1-4, with D perhaps matching TRBD1 (6 bases). This CDR3 is 15 amino acids long. Germline-derived CDR1 and CDR2 are SGDLS and YYNGEE. The germline V and J ends were trimmed by 8 bases and 6 bases, with 20 bases remaining between them. CDR3 DNA: TGTGCCAGAGGGTCAGGGGCCCTAGGAGATGAAAAACTGTTTTTT. This translates into CARGSGALGDEKLFF.

Turning to this clone: A far larger clone is just one base off, so this is likely a read error. The V gene is TRBV5-1, the J gene TRBJ1-2; tentatively, D is TRBD1 (5 bases). Trimming took off 0 bases at V and 6 bases at J, with 18 bases between the two ends. Germline loops: CDR1 SGHRS, CDR2 YFSETQ. The CDR3 runs 16 residues. The CDR3 loop is CASSLGLGTGLDGYTF. The CDR3 nucleotides are TGCGCCAGCAGCTTGGGGTTGGGGACTGGGCTCGATGGCTACACCTTC.

The chain carries TRBV6-1 and TRBJ1-5; D may be TRBD1 (5 bases). Trimming stripped 1 base from V and 7 bases from J, with 14 bases between. CDR3 length equals 15 residues. Germline V gives CDR1 MNHNS, CDR2 SASEGT. CDR3 loop: CASSEEGRLGQPQHF. The CDR3 DNA reads TGTGCCAGCAGTGAAGAGGGACGGCTTGGACAGCCCCAGCATTTT.

The V call is TRBV11-3, the J call TRBJ2-4; maybe TRBD1 (5 bases). Trimming removed 6 bases from V and 6 bases from J, with 12 bases in between. This CDR3 has 13 residues. CDR1 is SGHNT, CDR2 YENEEA, per germline. CDR3 protein: CASSADSSNIQYF. In DNA form, the CDR3 reads TGTGCCAGCAGTGCCGACAGTTCAAACATTCAGTACTTC.

The chain combines TRBV27 with TRBJ2-3; perhaps D is TRBD1 or TRBD2 (6 bases each). Trimming took off 5 bases at V and 0 bases at J, with 27 bases between the two ends. Germline-derived CDR1 and CDR2 are MNHEY and SMNVEV (reference sequence). The CDR3 is made up of 20 amino acids. In DNA form, the CDR3 reads TGTGCCAGCAGTCCCTCCGCCGGGGGCACCATAATTCTTAGCACAGATACGCAGTATTTT. It specifies CASSPSAGGTIILSTDTQYF.

The chain uses TRBV28 and TRBJ2-1; D perhaps matches TRBD2 (6 bases). V lost 4 bases, J lost 1 base, and 17 bases lay in between. The CDR3 is 17 amino acids. The germline CDR1 and CDR2 sequences are MDHEN and SYDVKM. CDR3 sequence: CASSSSREWGSYNEQFF. CDR3 bases: TGTGCCAGCAGTTCGTCCCGGGAGTGGGGGTCCTACAATGAGCAGTTCTTC. Based on the CDR3 plus reference TRBV28 and TRBJ2-1, the full variable domain is DVKVTQSSRYLVKRTGEKVFLECVQDMDHENMFWYRQDPGLGLRLIYFSYDVKMKEKGDIPEGYSVSREKKERFSLILESASTNQTSMYLCASSSSREWGSYNEQFFGPGTRLTVL.

In this sample, this clone turned up a few times. J is TRBJ2-7 and V is TRBV6-1; D is uncertain. This CDR3 has 14 residues. V shed 2 bases and J shed 6 bases, with 14 bases lying between them. Germline values: CDR1 MNHNS, CDR2 SASEGT. CDR3 amino acids: CASSESRGFAEQYF. DNA for the CDR3: TGTGCCAGCAGTGAATCTCGTGGTTTCGCCGAGCAGTACTTC.